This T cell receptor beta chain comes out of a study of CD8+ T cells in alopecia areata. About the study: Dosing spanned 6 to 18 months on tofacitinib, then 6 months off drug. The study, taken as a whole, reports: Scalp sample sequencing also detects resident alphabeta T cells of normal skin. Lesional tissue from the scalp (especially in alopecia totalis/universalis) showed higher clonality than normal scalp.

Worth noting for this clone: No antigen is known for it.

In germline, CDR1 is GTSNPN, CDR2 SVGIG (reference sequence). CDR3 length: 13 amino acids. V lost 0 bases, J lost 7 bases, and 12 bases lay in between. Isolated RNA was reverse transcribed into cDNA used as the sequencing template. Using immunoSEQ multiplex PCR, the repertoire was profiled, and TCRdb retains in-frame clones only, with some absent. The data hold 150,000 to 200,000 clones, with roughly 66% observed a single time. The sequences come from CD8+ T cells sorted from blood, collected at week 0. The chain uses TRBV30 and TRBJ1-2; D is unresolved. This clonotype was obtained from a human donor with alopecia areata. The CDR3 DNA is TGTGCCTGGAGTGTACTGCCCTTCCCTGGCTACACCTTC. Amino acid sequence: CAWSVLPFPGYTF.